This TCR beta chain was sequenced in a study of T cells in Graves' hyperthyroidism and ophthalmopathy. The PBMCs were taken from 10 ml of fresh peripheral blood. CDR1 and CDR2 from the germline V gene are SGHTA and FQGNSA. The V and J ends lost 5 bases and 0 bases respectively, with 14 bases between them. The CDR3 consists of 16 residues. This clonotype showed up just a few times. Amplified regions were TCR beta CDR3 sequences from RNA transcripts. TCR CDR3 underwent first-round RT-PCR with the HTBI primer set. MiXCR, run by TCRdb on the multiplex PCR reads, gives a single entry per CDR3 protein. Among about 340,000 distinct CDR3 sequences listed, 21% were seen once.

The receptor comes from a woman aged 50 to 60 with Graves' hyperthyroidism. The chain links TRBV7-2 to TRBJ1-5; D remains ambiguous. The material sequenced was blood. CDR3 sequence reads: CASSPYGTHSNQPQHF. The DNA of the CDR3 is TGTGCCAGCAGCCCGTACGGAACTCATAGCAATCAGCCCCAGCATTTT. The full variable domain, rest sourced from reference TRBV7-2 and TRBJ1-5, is GAGVSQSPSNKVTEKGKDVELRCDPISGHTALYWYRQSLGQGLEFLIYFQGNSAPDKSGLPSDRFSAERTGGSVSTLTIQRTQQEDSAVYLCASSPYGTHSNQPQHFGDGTRLSIL.